This TCR beta chain was obtained from a study of T cell changes during pregnancy in multiple sclerosis. Trimming shortened V by 6 bases and J by 0 bases, and 24 bases separated the two germline ends. Germline V CDR1 and CDR2: KGHSH, LQKENI. The CDR3 loop spans 19 amino acids. The data were produced by immunoSEQ multiplex PCR, yet TCRdb's version contains in-frame clones alone and is incomplete. Of under 85,000 clones listed, around 90% are singletons. The clonotype was recovered from a female donor in good health, enrolled as a control in a pregnancy study. This sample comprised CD4+ T cells from peripheral blood mononuclear cells, obtained in the third trimester of pregnancy. The genes are TRBV18 and TRBJ1-5; TRBD1 might be the D (5 bases). CDR3 sequence: CASSYSTRQGPYSNQPQHF. The CDR3 DNA sequence: TGTGCCAGCTCCTATTCAACGCGCCAGGGCCCATATAGCAATCAGCCCCAGCATTTT.